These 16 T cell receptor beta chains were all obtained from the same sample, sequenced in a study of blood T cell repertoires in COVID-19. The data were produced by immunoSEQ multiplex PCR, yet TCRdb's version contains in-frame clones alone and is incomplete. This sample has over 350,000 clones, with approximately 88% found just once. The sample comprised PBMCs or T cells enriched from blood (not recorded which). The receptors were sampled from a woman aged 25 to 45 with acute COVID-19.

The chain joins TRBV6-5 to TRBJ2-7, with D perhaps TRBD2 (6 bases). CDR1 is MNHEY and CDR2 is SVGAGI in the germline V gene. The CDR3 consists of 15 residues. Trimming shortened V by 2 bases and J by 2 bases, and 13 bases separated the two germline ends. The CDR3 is CASSYGWGVAYEQYF. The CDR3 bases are TGTGCCAGCAGTTACGGGTGGGGGGTTGCCTACGAGCAGTACTTC.

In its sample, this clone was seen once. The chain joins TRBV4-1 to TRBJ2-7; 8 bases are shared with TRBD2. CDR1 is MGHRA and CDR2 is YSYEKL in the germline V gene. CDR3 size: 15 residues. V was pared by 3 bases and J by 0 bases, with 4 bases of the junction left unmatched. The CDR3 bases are TGCGCCAGCAGCCACCAGCGGGGGAGCTCCTACGAGCAGTACTTC. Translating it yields CASSHQRGSSYEQYF.

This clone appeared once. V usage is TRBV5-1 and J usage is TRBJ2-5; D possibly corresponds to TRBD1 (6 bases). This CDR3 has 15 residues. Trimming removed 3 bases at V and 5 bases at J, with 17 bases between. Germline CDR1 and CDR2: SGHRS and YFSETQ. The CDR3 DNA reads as TGCGCCAGCAGCTGGAGAGGACAGTTGCGGGAGACCCAGTACTTC. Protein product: CASSWRGQLRETQYF.

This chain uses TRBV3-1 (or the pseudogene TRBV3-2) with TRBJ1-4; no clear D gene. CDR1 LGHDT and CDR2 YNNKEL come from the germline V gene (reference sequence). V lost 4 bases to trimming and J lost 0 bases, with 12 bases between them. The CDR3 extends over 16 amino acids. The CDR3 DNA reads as TGTGCCAGCAGCCTTGGAGTCACCGCAACTAATGAAAAACTGTTTTTT. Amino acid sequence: CASSLGVTATNEKLFF.

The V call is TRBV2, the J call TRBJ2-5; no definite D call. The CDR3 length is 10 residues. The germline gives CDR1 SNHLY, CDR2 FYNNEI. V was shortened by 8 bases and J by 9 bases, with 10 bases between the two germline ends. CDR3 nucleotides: TGTGCCAGCGGTGCAGAAGCCCAGTACTTC. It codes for CASGAEAQYF.

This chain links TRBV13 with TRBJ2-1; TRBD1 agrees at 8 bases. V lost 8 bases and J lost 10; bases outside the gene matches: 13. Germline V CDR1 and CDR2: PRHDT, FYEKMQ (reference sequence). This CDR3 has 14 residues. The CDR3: CASSRGDRGGEQFF. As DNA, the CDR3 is TGTGCCAGCTCGAGGGGTGACAGGGGTGGGGAGCAGTTCTTC.

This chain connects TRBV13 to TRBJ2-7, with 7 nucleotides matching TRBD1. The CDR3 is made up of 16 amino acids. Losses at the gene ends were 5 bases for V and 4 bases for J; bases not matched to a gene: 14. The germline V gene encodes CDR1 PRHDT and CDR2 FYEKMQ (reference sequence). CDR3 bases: TGTGCCAGCAGCACCCGAGTCGGGGACAGAACGTACGAGCAGTACTTC. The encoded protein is CASSTRVGDRTYEQYF.

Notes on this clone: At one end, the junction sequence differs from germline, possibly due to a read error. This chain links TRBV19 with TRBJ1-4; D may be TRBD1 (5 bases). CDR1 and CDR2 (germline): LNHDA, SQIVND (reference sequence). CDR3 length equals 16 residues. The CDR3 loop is CASSGSRRDRKEKLFF. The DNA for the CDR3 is TGTGCGAGTAGCGGTTCAAGGAGGGACCGTAAGGAAAAACTGTTTTTT.

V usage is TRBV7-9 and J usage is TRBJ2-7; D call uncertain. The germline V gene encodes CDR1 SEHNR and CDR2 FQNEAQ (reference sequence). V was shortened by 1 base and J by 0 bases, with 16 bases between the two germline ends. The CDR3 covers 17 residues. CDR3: CASSLGAGIPRSYEQYF. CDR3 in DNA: TGTGCCAGCAGCTTAGGGGCAGGAATTCCCCGCTCCTACGAGCAGTACTTC.

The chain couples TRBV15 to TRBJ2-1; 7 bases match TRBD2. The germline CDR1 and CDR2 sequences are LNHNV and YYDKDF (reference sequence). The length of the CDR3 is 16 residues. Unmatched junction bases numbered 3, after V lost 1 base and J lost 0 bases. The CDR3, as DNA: TGTGCCACCAGCAGAGGCCTAGCGGACTCCTACAATGAGCAGTTCTTC. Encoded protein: CATSRGLADSYNEQFF.

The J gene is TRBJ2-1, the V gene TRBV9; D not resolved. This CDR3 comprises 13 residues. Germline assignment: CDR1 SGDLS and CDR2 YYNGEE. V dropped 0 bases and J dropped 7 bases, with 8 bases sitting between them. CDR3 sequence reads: CASSVGWPNEQFF. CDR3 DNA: TGTGCCAGCAGCGTAGGCTGGCCGAATGAGCAGTTCTTC.

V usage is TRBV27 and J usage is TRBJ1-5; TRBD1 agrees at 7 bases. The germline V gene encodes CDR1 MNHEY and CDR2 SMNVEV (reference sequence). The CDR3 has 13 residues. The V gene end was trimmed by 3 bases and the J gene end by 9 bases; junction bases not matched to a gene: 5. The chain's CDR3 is CASSLDRLGPQHF. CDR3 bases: TGTGCCAGCAGTTTGGACAGGTTGGGGCCCCAGCATTTT.

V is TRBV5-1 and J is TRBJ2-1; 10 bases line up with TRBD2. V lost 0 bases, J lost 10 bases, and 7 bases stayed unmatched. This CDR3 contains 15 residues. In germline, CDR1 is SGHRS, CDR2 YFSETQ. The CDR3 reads CASSLVLAGEREQFF. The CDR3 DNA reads TGCGCCAGCAGCTTGGTTCTAGCGGGGGAGCGCGAGCAGTTCTTC.

The CDR3 DNA sequence: TGTGCCAGCAGAAGGATCGGGGAGGGTGGCTACACCTTC. Protein: CASRRIGEGGYTF. The genes are TRBV27 and TRBJ1-2; D uncertain. V lost 6 bases and J 7 bases, leaving 15 bases between the germline ends. The germline V gene encodes CDR1 MNHEY and CDR2 SMNVEV (reference sequence). The CDR3 runs 13 residues.

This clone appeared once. The CDR3 DNA is TGCGCCAGCAGCTCCACCACAGTGGGCACCGGGGAGCTGTTTTTT. This encodes CASSSTTVGTGELFF. The V gene is TRBV5-1, the J gene TRBJ2-2, with D unclear. V lost 3 bases, J lost 4 bases, and 13 bases lay in between. Germline CDR1 reads SGHRS; CDR2 reads YFSETQ. The CDR3 totals 15 residues.

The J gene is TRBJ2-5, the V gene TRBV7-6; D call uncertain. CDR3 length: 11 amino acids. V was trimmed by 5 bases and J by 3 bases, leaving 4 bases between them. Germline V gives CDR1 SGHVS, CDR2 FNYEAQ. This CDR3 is CASSAKETQYF. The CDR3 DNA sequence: TGTGCCAGCAGCGCGAAAGAGACCCAGTACTTC.